A selection of T cell receptor beta chains follows, all from one sample in a study of TIL therapy for anti-PD-1-resistant metastatic lung cancer. The method was immunoSEQ multiplex PCR; TCRdb's version includes in-frame clones alone and lacks a portion of them. The sample contains more than 45,000 clones, roughly 84% of which appear only once. Sequenced material: blood, taken at baseline. The source is a person aged 25 to 79 with non-small cell lung cancer. Both conserved end residues are part of each CDR3. The order of the fields is J gene, clone size, D gene, V gene, CDR3 protein, CDR3 DNA. A D gene is named only where the DNA matches it firmly. Size values are once, few and many counts, or a class for expanded clones, and some rows have none.

>TRBJ1-2|few|.|TRBV29-1
CSLNPGQVGGYTF
TGCAGCTTAAACCCAGGGCAAGTGGGTGGCTACACCTTC
>TRBJ2-7|.|TRBD2|TRBV28
CASKTSGPYEQYF
TGTGCCAGCAAAACTAGCGGGCCCTACGAGCAGTACTTC
>TRBJ1-3|.|.|TRBV30
CAWRYGGSGNTIYF
TGTGCCTGGCGTTATGGGGGATCTGGAAACACCATATATTTT
>TRBJ2-3|.|TRBD2|TRBV27
CASSSFTSGSADTQYF
TGTGCCAGCAGTTCCTTCACTAGCGGGAGTGCAGATACGCAGTATTTT
>TRBJ1-6|.|TRBD1|TRBV7-9
CASSLVGQAINSPLHF
TGTGCCAGCAGCTTAGTCGGACAGGCGATCAATTCACCCCTCCACTTT
>TRBJ1-2|.|TRBD1|TRBV5-8
CASSPTGTGNYGYTF
TGTGCCAGCAGCCCCACCGGGACAGGGAACTATGGCTACACCTTC
>TRBJ1-2|few|.|TRBV5-6
CASSLRAAFYGYTF
TGTGCCAGCAGCTTGCGGGCAGCTTTCTATGGCTACACCTTC
>TRBJ2-2|.|.|TRBV9
CASSVVSGGPGELFF
TGTGCCAGCAGCGTAGTATCTGGGGGGCCCGGGGAGCTGTTTTTT
>TRBJ1-5|once|.|TRBV2
CASKSLGRPQHF
TGTGCCAGCAAATCTCTCGGGCGGCCCCAGCATTTT
>TRBJ2-7|once|TRBD2|TRBV28
CASSSLAGPTLGEQYF
TGTGCCAGCAGTTCACTAGCGGGACCCACTTTGGGGGAGCAGTACTTC
>TRBJ1-1|.|.|TRBV29-1
CSVIQVGNTEAFF
TGCAGCGTGATACAGGTCGGGAACACTGAAGCTTTCTTT
>TRBJ2-7|.|TRBD2|TRBV5-4
CASSLGDRAGGPGYEQYF
TGTGCCAGCAGCTTAGGCGATCGAGCGGGAGGGCCGGGCTACGAGCAGTACTTC
>TRBJ1-1|.|.|TRBV5-1
CASSTDSNTEAFF
TGCGCCAGCAGCACTGACAGTAACACTGAAGCTTTCTTT
>TRBJ2-5|.|TRBD1|TRBV5-4
CASSLGTAFQETQYF
TGTGCCAGCAGCCTGGGGACAGCTTTCCAAGAGACCCAGTACTTC
>TRBJ2-1|.|TRBD2|TRBV10-3
CAISHRTDGTSGEGEQFF
TGTGCCATCAGCCATCGCACCGACGGGACTAGCGGGGAGGGTGAGCAGTTCTTC
>TRBJ2-7|.|TRBD2|TRBV5-4
CASSLGTSATYEQYF
TGTGCCAGCAGCTTAGGAACTAGCGCAACCTACGAGCAGTACTTC
>TRBJ2-1|.|TRBD2|TRBV30
CAWRLAGGNEQFF
TGTGCCTGGAGACTAGCGGGAGGTAATGAGCAGTTCTTC
>TRBJ2-1|.|.|TRBV10-3
CAISDPSTNARNEQFF
TGTGCCATCAGTGATCCTAGCACGAACGCTAGGAATGAGCAGTTCTTC
>TRBJ2-1|.|.|TRBV11-1
CASSFSGSSYNEQFF
TGTGCCAGCAGCTTTAGCGGAAGCTCCTACAATGAGCAGTTCTTC
>TRBJ1-4|.|.|TRBV7-2
CASSLGLLGEKLFF
TGTGCCAGCAGCTTAGGACTCCTTGGGGAAAAACTGTTTTTT
>TRBJ2-7|.|TRBD1|TRBV3-1/TRBV3-2
CASSPWTGGDYEQYF
TGTGCCAGCAGCCCTTGGACAGGGGGCGACTACGAGCAGTACTTC
>TRBJ1-2|.|.|TRBV5-4
CASSLAAGQNYGYTF
TGTGCCAGCAGCTTGGCGGCTGGACAGAACTATGGCTACACCTTC
>TRBJ2-3|once|.|TRBV2
CASSRTGSTDTQYF
TGTGCCAGCAGTAGGACGGGTAGCACAGATACGCAGTATTTT
>TRBJ2-1|.|.|TRBV24-1
CATSDPGRGNNEQFF
TGTGCCACCAGTGACCCGGGTCGGGGGAACAATGAGCAGTTCTTC
>TRBJ2-7|.|TRBD2|TRBV6-1
CASSDETSGSSEQYF
TGTGCCAGCAGTGATGAGACTAGCGGGAGTTCCGAGCAGTACTTC
>TRBJ2-7|.|TRBD1|TRBV6-1
CASSDWDRTYSAYEQYF
TGTGCCAGCAGTGACTGGGACAGAACATACTCTGCCTACGAGCAGTACTTC
>TRBJ2-3|.|TRBD1|TRBV24-1
CATSARTGGPPTDTQYF
TGTGCCACCAGTGCCCGGACAGGGGGCCCCCCCACAGATACGCAGTATTTT
>TRBJ1-1|once|.|TRBV5-1
CASSLAGTLGSTEAFF
TGCGCCAGCAGCTTGGCCGGGACACTAGGATCCACTGAAGCTTTCTTT
>TRBJ2-1|.|.|TRBV19
CASSTGRDEQFF
TGTGCCAGTAGTACCGGACGGGATGAGCAGTTCTTC
>TRBJ2-4|.|.|TRBV11-1
CASSLAGAGVGKNIQYF
TGTGCCAGCAGCTTAGCGGGGGCAGGGGTGGGCAAAAACATTCAGTACTTC
>TRBJ2-7|.|TRBD2|TRBV7-9
CASSRTSGPSSYEQYF
TGTGCCAGCAGTCGGACTAGCGGGCCCAGCTCCTACGAGCAGTACTTC
>TRBJ2-3|.|.|TRBV11-2
CASSWSTDTQYF
TGTGCCAGCAGCTGGAGCACAGATACGCAGTATTTT
>TRBJ2-1|once|.|TRBV11-3
CASSLGYNEQFF
TGTGCCAGCAGCTTAGGTTACAATGAGCAGTTCTTC
>TRBJ2-5|.|TRBD1|TRBV5-1
CASSPTTGNIGTQYF
TGCGCCAGCAGCCCCACGACAGGGAACATTGGGACCCAGTACTTC
>TRBJ1-4|few|TRBD1|TRBV6-1
CASSDRDRGNEKLFF
TGTGCCAGCAGTGATCGGGACAGGGGCAATGAAAAACTGTTTTTT
>TRBJ1-1|.|.|TRBV3-1/TRBV3-2
CASSQAWPPEAFF
TGTGCCAGCAGCCAGGCTTGGCCCCCTGAAGCTTTCTTT
>TRBJ1-5|.|.|TRBV28
CASSLWGFDVSNQPQHF
TGTGCCAGCAGTTTATGGGGTTTTGATGTGAGCAATCAGCCCCAGCATTTT
>TRBJ2-1|once|TRBD2|TRBV6-6
CASSARTRSGNEQFF
TGTGCCAGCAGTGCTCGGACTAGATCCGGCAATGAGCAGTTCTTC
>TRBJ2-1|.|.|TRBV9
CASSVATQLSYNEQFF
TGTGCCAGCAGCGTAGCTACACAGCTCTCCTACAATGAGCAGTTCTTC
>TRBJ2-4|.|.|TRBV2
CASSVEVLAKNIQYF
TGTGCCAGCAGTGTAGAGGTCTTAGCCAAAAACATTCAGTACTTC
>TRBJ2-1|.|.|TRBV6-5
CASTVFGGAENEQFF
TGTGCCAGCACGGTTTTTGGGGGGGCCGAGAATGAGCAGTTCTTC
>TRBJ1-1|.|.|TRBV5-1
CASSGTGSAFF
TGCGCCAGCAGCGGAACAGGGTCCGCTTTCTTT
>TRBJ2-3|.|TRBD2|TRBV11-2
CASSLASGFSTDTQYF
TGTGCCAGCAGCTTAGCTAGCGGGTTTTCCACAGATACGCAGTATTTT
>TRBJ2-2|.|.|TRBV11-3
CASSSLDGARELFF
TGTGCCAGCAGTTCCCTCGACGGAGCCAGGGAGCTGTTTTTT
>TRBJ2-1|once|TRBD2|TRBV6-5
CASTLAINNEQFF
TGTGCCAGCACACTAGCGATTAACAATGAGCAGTTCTTC
>TRBJ2-1|once|TRBD1|TRBV5-1
CASSLELTGQGAYNEQFF
TGCGCCAGCAGCTTGGAATTAACGGGACAGGGGGCCTACAATGAGCAGTTCTTC
>TRBJ2-7|.|TRBD2|TRBV27
CASSRILAGGPVEQYF
TGTGCCAGCAGTCGGATTCTAGCGGGAGGCCCTGTCGAGCAGTACTTC